This T cell receptor (beta chain) was captured by sequencing in a study of cytomegalovirus exposure and HLA in healthy donors (dated by TCRdb to about 2017). Background on the whole study: The roughly 670 repertoires of the first cohort and the 120 validation repertoires were produced on the same platform, according to a later analysis. In addition to the first cohort of around 670 subjects, a separate validation cohort of 120 different subjects was used. To predict cytomegalovirus infection status, the study combined high-throughput TCR immunosequencing, statistical association of individual TCRs with disease status, and machine learning. The study aimed to test whether cataloging public T cell receptors could reveal signatures of past pathogen exposure. The investigation overall reported the following: The authors suggested that the approach could potentially be extended to other disease states and immunological phenotypes. While some public TCRs were present in many individuals, most TCR sequences turned up only very rarely across donors. A later analysis had no HLA typing for the validation cohort, so co-occurrence there was scored across all 130 or so repertoires. A few of the identified cytomegalovirus-associated TCR beta chains were confirmed in vitro to be specific for cytomegalovirus antigens. In the study, 150 to 200 TCR beta chains were listed as associated with cytomegalovirus. In both the original and validation cohorts, the classifier was reported to diagnose cytomegalovirus status with high specificity and sensitivity. A later analysis found that TCRs clustered in the first cohort also tended to co-occur in the roughly 120 validation repertoires, with 94% of cluster scores above 0.

The donors belonged to the validation cohort of around 110 subjects, which was separate from the approximately 700-subject first cohort. The protocol used for the library was the immunoSEQ multiplex PCR assay. Per the authors' processing: A statistical classification framework was built to diagnose cytomegalovirus status from the catalog of TCR beta chain sequences. TCRdb carries this immuneACCESS record with in-frame sequences only. Its versions omit some clonotypes, under half of them owing to an unresolved V gene in the studies checked, with the rest unexplained. For V, J and clone size, that table is used; D and trimming come from the DNA. In this sample the table shows some 250,000 clones, around 90% of which occur a single time. The ten largest clones take up around 3.1% of the sample. About this clone itself: Its antigen target is currently unknown. No quality values exist for individual bases; no much larger clone is one base distant.

From its cysteine to its phenylalanine, the CDR3 spans 15 amino acids. Just CDR3 DNA is preserved here, 45 bases in frame from base 1. The V end gives up 4 bases and the J end 7 bases, leaving 12 bases in the junction not matched to a gene. From a lookup of the germline V gene (reference sequence), CDR1 and CDR2 are LNHNV and YYDKDF. The sequence derives from a woman younger than 45 in good health and CMV-seronegative. Sequencing was carried out using PBMCs. In this chain, TRBV15 is recombined with TRBJ2-7; TRBD2 aligns with 8 central bases. At the DNA level, the sequence is TGTGCCACCAGCAAGCGGCGGACTAGCCTCGGGGAGCAGTACTTC. It encodes CATSKRRTSLGEQYF.